This record looks at one TCR beta chain sequence and its context. Its specificity is not known. The data belong to a study of PD-1 blockade in classical Hodgkin lymphoma. Study results and caveats: Those patients who began receiving nivolumab less than 1 year after ASCT had lower diversity, and they were excluded. Diversity similar to that of newly diagnosed patients was seen at baseline in complete responders. Newly diagnosed patients reportedly trailed healthy donors in baseline TCR diversity.

This sample's time point: cycle 4 day 1 (C4D1), after 5 to 7 weeks of nivolumab. Relapses following autologous stem cell transplantation were seen in all patients, with brentuximab vedotin exposure varying. Germline V gene data show CDR1 as MNHEY and CDR2 as SMNVEV (reference sequence). The CDR3 contains 14 residues. Unmatched junction bases numbered 11, after V lost 6 bases and J lost 7 bases. TCRdb's table, derived via immunoSEQ multiplex PCR, lists solely in-frame clones and lacks some. The sample lists 50,000 to 65,000 clones, about 90% occurring once. The sequence was collected from a human donor with classical Hodgkin lymphoma. This chain uses TRBV27 with TRBJ1-2; 7 nucleotides match TRBD1. Sequenced material: peripheral blood mononuclear cells (PBMCs), taken before the fourth cycle of nivolumab. The CDR3 sequence: CASRRGQTLSGYTF. The CDR3, as DNA: TGTGCCAGCAGGAGGGGACAGACTCTATCTGGCTACACCTTC.